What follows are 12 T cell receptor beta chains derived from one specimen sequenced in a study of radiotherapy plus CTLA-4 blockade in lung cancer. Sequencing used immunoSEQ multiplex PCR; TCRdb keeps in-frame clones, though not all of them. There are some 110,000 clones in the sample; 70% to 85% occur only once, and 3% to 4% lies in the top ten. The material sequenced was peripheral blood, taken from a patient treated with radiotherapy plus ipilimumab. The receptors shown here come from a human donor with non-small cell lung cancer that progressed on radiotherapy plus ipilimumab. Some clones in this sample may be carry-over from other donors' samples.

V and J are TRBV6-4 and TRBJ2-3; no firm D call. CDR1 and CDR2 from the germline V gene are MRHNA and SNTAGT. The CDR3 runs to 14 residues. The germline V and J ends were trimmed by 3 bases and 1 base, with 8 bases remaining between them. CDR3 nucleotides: TGTGCCAGCAGTGAAGGTATGGGCACAGATACGCAGTATTTT. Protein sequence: CASSEGMGTDTQYF.

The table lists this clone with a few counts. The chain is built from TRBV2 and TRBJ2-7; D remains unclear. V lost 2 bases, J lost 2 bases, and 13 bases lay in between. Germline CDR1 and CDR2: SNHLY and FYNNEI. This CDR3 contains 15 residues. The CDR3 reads CASSESLGLAYEQYF. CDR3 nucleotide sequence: TGTGCCAGCAGTGAATCGCTAGGGTTGGCCTACGAGCAGTACTTC.

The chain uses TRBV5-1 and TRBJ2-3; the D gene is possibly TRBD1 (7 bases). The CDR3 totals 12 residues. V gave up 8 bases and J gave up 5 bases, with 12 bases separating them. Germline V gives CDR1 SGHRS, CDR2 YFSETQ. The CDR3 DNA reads TGCGCCAGTCGGCAGGGGGGAGATACGCAGTATTTT. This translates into CASRQGGDTQYF.

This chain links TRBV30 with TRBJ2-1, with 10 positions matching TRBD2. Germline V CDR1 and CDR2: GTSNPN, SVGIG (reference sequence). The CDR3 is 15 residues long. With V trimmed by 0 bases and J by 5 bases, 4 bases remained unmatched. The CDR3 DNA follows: TGTGCCTGGAGTGTTGGAACTAGCGGGGACAATGAGCAGTTCTTC. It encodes CAWSVGTSGDNEQFF.

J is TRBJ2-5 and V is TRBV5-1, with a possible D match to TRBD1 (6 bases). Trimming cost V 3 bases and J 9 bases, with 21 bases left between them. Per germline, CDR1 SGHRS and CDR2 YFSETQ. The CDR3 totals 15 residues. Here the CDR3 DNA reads TGCGCCAGCAGCTCCCCCGAAAGCGGACAGAGCGCCCAGTACTTC. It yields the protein CASSSPESGQSAQYF.

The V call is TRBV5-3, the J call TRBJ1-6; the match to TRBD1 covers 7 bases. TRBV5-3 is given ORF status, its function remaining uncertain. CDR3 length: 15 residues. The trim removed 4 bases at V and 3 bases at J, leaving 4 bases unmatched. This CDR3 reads CARSRTGDYNSPLHF. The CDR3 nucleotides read TGTGCCAGAAGCAGGACAGGTGACTATAATTCACCCCTCCACTTT.

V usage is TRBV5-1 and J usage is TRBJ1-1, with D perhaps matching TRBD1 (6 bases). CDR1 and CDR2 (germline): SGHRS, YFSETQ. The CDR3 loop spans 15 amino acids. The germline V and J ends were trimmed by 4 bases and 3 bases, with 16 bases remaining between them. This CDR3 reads CASSRSGERYTEAFF. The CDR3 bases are TGCGCCAGCAGCAGATCAGGGGAAAGGTACACTGAAGCTTTCTTT. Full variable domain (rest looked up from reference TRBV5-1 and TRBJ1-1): KAGVTQTPRYLIKTRGQQVTLSCSPISGHRSVSWYQQTPGQGLQFLFEYFSETQRNKGNFPGRFSGRQFSNSRSEMNVSTLELGDSALYLCASSRSGERYTEAFFGQGTRLTVV.

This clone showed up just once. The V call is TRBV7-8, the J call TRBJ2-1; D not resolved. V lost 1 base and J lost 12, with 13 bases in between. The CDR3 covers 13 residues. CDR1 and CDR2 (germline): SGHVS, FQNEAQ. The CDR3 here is CASSLVPLGMQFF. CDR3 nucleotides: TGTGCCAGCAGCTTAGTACCTCTAGGGATGCAGTTCTTC. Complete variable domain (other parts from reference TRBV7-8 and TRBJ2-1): GAGVSQSPRYKVAKRGQDVALRCDPISGHVSLFWYQQALGQGPEFLTYFQNEAQLDKSGLPSDRFFAERPEGSVSTLKIQRTQQEDSAVYLCASSLVPLGMQFFGPGTRLTVL.

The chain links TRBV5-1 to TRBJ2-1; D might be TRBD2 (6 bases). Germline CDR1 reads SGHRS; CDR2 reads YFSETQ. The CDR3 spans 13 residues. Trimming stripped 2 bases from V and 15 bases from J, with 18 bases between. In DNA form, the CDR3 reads TGCGCCAGCAGCTTCGGAGCGGGTTTGTTGTGGTTCTTC. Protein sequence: CASSFGAGLLWFF.

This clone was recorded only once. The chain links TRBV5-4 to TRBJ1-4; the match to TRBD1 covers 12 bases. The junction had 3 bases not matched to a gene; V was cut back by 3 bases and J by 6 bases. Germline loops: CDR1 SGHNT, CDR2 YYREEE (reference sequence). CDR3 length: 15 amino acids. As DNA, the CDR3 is TGTGCCAGCAGCTCCCGGGACAGGGGGCATGAAAAACTGTTTTTT. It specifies CASSSRDRGHEKLFF.

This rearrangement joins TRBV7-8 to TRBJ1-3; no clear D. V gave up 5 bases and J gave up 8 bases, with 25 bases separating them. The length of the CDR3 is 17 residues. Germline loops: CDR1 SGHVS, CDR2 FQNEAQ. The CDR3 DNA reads TGTGCCAGCAGCGACCTCAATCCCGGCGGTCCGGGAGACACCATATATTTT. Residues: CASSDLNPGGPGDTIYF.

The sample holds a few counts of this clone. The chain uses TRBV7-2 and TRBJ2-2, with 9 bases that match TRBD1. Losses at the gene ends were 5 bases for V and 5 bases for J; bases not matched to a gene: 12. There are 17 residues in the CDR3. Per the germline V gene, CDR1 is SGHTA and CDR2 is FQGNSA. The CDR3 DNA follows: TGTGCCAGCAGCCCGGACCGGGACAGGGTGGGAACCGGGGAGCTGTTTTTT. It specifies CASSPDRDRVGTGELFF.